The 27 T cell receptor beta chains reported below all come from one sample, sequenced in a study of blood T cell repertoires in COVID-19. This table comes from immunoSEQ multiplex PCR, and its TCRdb copy is limited to in-frame clones, with some not included. The sample lists 240,000 or so clones; 87% were seen once. The sequenced sample was peripheral blood. Receptors were obtained from a man aged 55 to 70 who had recovered from COVID-19.

In the case of this clone: The same CDR3 arises from other DNA sequences in this sample as well. This chain joins TRBV5-1 and TRBJ2-3; the match to TRBD2 covers 12 bases. The CDR3 is 15 amino acids. Germline assignment: CDR1 SGHRS and CDR2 YFSETQ. V gave up 4 bases and J gave up 4 bases; unmatched junction bases: 4. The CDR3 region is CASSPLAGGPDTQYF. Written as DNA, the CDR3 is TGCGCCAGCAGCCCTCTAGCGGGGGGGCCAGATACGCAGTATTTT.

This chain links TRBV19 with TRBJ1-5; D is perhaps TRBD1 (5 bases). The CDR3 is made up of 15 amino acids. The V gene's germline CDR1 is LNHDA and CDR2 SQIVND (reference sequence). Trimming took 9 bases from V and 3 from J, leaving 18 bases between them. Here the CDR3 reads CASREIGVPNQPQHF. In nucleotides, the CDR3 is TGTGCCAGCCGTGAAATAGGGGTCCCCAATCAGCCCCAGCATTTT.

This sequence joins TRBV6-5 and TRBJ1-2; no firm D call. Germline V gene lookup returns CDR1 MNHEY and CDR2 SVGAGI. CDR3 length: 12 amino acids. The V end was cut by 5 bases, the J end by 8 bases, with 12 bases between. CDR3 nucleotides: TGTGCCAGCAGTACCTTGAGCAGGGGCTACACCTTC. Its protein product is CASSTLSRGYTF.

The chain employs TRBV10-3 and TRBJ1-2; D gene uncertain. V lost 10 bases to trimming and J lost 8 bases, with 17 bases between them. Per the germline V gene, CDR1 is ENHRY and CDR2 is SYGVKD. The CDR3 has 12 residues. The CDR3 reads CATRRPPAGYTF. The CDR3 region has the DNA TGTGCCACTCGGCGGCCCCCCGCGGGCTACACCTTC.

The chain couples TRBV27 to TRBJ2-2, with D perhaps matching TRBD2 (5 bases). This CDR3 has 15 amino acids. Germline assignment: CDR1 MNHEY and CDR2 SMNVEV (reference sequence). Trimming left V 0 bases short and J 7 bases short, with 12 bases between. The CDR3 DNA reads TGTGCCAGCAGTTTATCGAGGGTCCTAAGCGGGGAGCTGTTTTTT. Translation gives CASSLSRVLSGELFF.

V gene TRBV2 combines with J gene TRBJ1-2, with D tentatively TRBD1 (5 bases). V lost 6 bases and J lost 8, with 22 bases in between. Germline V lookup: CDR1 SNHLY, CDR2 FYNNEI. The CDR3 length is 15 residues. CDR3: CASSPIGVGLDGYTF. The DNA of the CDR3 is TGTGCCAGCAGCCCGATCGGGGTGGGACTAGACGGCTACACCTTC.

This clone was observed a single time. The V and J genes are TRBV19 and TRBJ2-3; D is possibly TRBD2 (6 bases). Germline V gene sequence: CDR1 LNHDA, CDR2 SQIVND (reference sequence). The CDR3 is made up of 14 amino acids. The V and J ends lost 9 bases and 2 bases respectively, with 15 bases between them. CDR3 in amino acids: CASSLGGITDTQYF. The CDR3 DNA is TGTGCCAGCTCCCTGGGGGGAATCACAGATACGCAGTATTTT.

The genes are TRBV5-7 and TRBJ1-2; the match to TRBD1 covers 9 bases. TRBV5-7 is an open reading frame whose function is uncertain. The CDR3 is 14 residues long. Trimming removed 5 bases from V and 3 bases from J; junction bases left unmatched: 5. DNA for the CDR3: TGTGCCAGCAGTTGGGACAGGGTTTACTATGGCTACACCTTC. Translated: CASSWDRVYYGYTF.

About this clone: This sequence may be a read error, since a much larger clone differs from it by one base. The sample has other DNA sequences that encode this CDR3 too. CDR3: CASSFDSLYGYTF. The CDR3 DNA sequence: TGCGCCAGCAGCTTTGACAGCCTCTATGGCTACACCTTC. The rearrangement links TRBV5-1 to TRBJ1-2, with a possible D match to TRBD1 (5 bases). From germline, CDR1 is SGHRS and CDR2 YFSETQ. The CDR3 has 13 residues. Between the trimmed V and J ends, which lost 2 bases and 4 bases, there was a span of 9 bases.

This clone was picked up a small number of times. The chain employs TRBV5-1 and TRBJ1-1; no clear D. Trimming shortened V by 2 bases and J by 1 base, and 9 bases separated the two germline ends. The CDR3 runs 14 residues. Germline CDR1 reads SGHRS; CDR2 reads YFSETQ. The CDR3, as DNA: TGCGCCAGCAGCTTACAGAACCCGAACACTGAAGCTTTCTTT. This codes for CASSLQNPNTEAFF.

This chain joins TRBV9 and TRBJ2-2; 7 positions match TRBD1. CDR1 is SGDLS, CDR2 YYNGEE, per germline. Trimming removed 3 bases from V and 8 bases from J; junction bases left unmatched: 4. CDR3 length: 13 amino acids. The CDR3 sequence is CASSATGRGELFF. The DNA of the CDR3 is TGTGCCAGCAGCGCGACAGGGAGAGGGGAGCTGTTTTTT. Together with reference TRBV9 and TRBJ2-2, the CDR3 gives the full variable domain: DSGVTQTPKHLITATGQRVTLRCSPRSGDLSVYWYQQSLDQGLQFLIQYYNGEERAKGNILERFSAQQFPDLHSELNLSSLELGDSALYFCASSATGRGELFFGEGSRLTVL.

The chain is built from TRBV6-2 or TRBV6-3 and TRBJ2-1; 9 bases are shared with TRBD2. V lost 5 bases to trimming and J lost 3 bases; unmatched junction nucleotides: 5. This CDR3 is 15 amino acids long. From germline, CDR1 is MNHEY and CDR2 SVGEGT. In nucleotides, the CDR3 is TGTGCCAGCAGTGCCGATAGCGGGGGCTACAATGAGCAGTTCTTC. Translated: CASSADSGGYNEQFF.

The chain employs TRBV6-6 and TRBJ2-2; tentative D call: TRBD2 (5 bases). Germline-derived CDR1 and CDR2 are MNHNY and SVGAGI (reference sequence). This CDR3 comprises 14 residues. V was clipped by 4 bases and J by 5 bases, with 11 bases between them. CDR3 protein: CASSFLARTGELFF. In DNA form, the CDR3 reads TGTGCCAGCAGTTTCCTAGCCCGGACCGGGGAGCTGTTTTTT.

The rearrangement links TRBV18 to TRBJ2-3; TRBD2 agrees at 11 bases. The junction had 1 base not matched to a gene; V was cut back by 4 bases and J by 1 base. The CDR3 has 15 residues. The germline V gene has CDR1 KGHSH and CDR2 LQKENI. As DNA, the CDR3 is TGTGCCAGCTCACTAGCGGGGGGGCGCACAGATACGCAGTATTTT. It is translated as CASSLAGGRTDTQYF.

The chain joins TRBV5-1 to TRBJ1-1; D remains ambiguous. V lost 0 bases, J lost 1 base, and 7 bases lay in between. Per germline, CDR1 SGHRS and CDR2 YFSETQ. The CDR3 length is 14 residues. This CDR3 is CASSLGGKNTEAFF. DNA of the CDR3: TGCGCCAGCAGCTTGGGCGGAAAGAACACTGAAGCTTTCTTT.

This chain joins TRBV10-1 and TRBJ1-1, with TRBD1 identical over 9 bases. The CDR3 extends over 16 amino acids. The V segment lost 0 bases and the J segment 2 bases; nucleotides outside the gene matches: 4. The germline CDR1 and CDR2 sequences are WNHNN and SYGVQD (reference sequence). The CDR3: CASSESRTGANTEAFF. For the CDR3, the DNA is TGCGCCAGCAGTGAGTCTCGGACAGGGGCTAACACTGAAGCTTTCTTT.

This chain connects TRBV11-2 to TRBJ1-4; 7 bases match TRBD1. The germline gives CDR1 SGHAT, CDR2 FQNNGV. The CDR3 length is 14 residues. With 5 bases clipped from V and 5 bases from J, the junction kept 5 bases outside the gene matches. For the CDR3, the DNA is TGTGCCAGCAGCAAGACGGGACAGAATGAAAAACTGTTTTTT. This gives the protein CASSKTGQNEKLFF.

J is TRBJ2-7 and V is TRBV5-1; 9 nucleotides line up with TRBD1. Per the germline V gene, CDR1 is SGHRS and CDR2 is YFSETQ. V was clipped by 4 bases and J by 6 bases; unmatched bases: 5. The CDR3 spans 13 residues. The CDR3 is CASSLGQGFEQYF. The CDR3 nucleotides are TGCGCCAGCAGCCTAGGACAGGGGTTCGAGCAGTACTTC. Complete variable domain (other parts from reference TRBV5-1 and TRBJ2-7): KAGVTQTPRYLIKTRGQQVTLSCSPISGHRSVSWYQQTPGQGLQFLFEYFSETQRNKGNFPGRFSGRQFSNSRSEMNVSTLELGDSALYLCASSLGQGFEQYFGPGTRLTVT.

This chain joins TRBV7-8 and TRBJ2-2; maybe TRBD2 (6 bases). The germline V and J ends were trimmed by 1 base and 6 bases, with 15 bases remaining between them. The CDR3 length is 16 residues. The germline gives CDR1 SGHVS, CDR2 FQNEAQ. The CDR3 spells CASSLVRRDFPGELFF. The CDR3 bases are TGTGCCAGCAGCTTAGTTCGGCGGGATTTTCCCGGGGAGCTGTTTTTT.

With regard to this clone: Other DNA sequences within the sample encode an identical CDR3. V is TRBV5-1 and J is TRBJ1-6, with a tentative D call TRBD1 (5 bases). Germline CDR1 and CDR2: SGHRS and YFSETQ. There are 13 residues in the CDR3. Trimming removed 0 bases at V and 7 bases at J, with 5 bases between. CDR3 amino acids: CASSLAGNSPLHF. CDR3 nucleotides: TGCGCCAGCAGCTTGGCAGGGAATTCACCCCTCCACTTT.

The J gene is TRBJ2-2, the V gene TRBV19; D may be TRBD2 (6 bases). Trimming removed 7 bases from V and 3 bases from J, with 15 bases in between. Per the germline V gene, CDR1 is LNHDA and CDR2 is SQIVND (reference sequence). The CDR3 sequence is 15 residues long. The CDR3 DNA reads TGTGCCAGTACCCGGACTAACGCCCACACCGGGGAGCTGTTTTTT. It encodes CASTRTNAHTGELFF.

The rearrangement links TRBV6-1 to TRBJ1-2, with D perhaps TRBD1 (5 bases). The CDR3 is 15 residues long. V was shortened by 1 base and J by 4 bases, with 13 bases between the two germline ends. CDR1 MNHNS and CDR2 SASEGT come from the germline V gene. The CDR3 spells CASSEVSGRGYGYTF. The CDR3, as DNA: TGTGCCAGCAGTGAAGTGTCAGGGCGGGGCTATGGCTACACCTTC.

The rearrangement joins TRBV2 to TRBJ1-4; tentative D call: TRBD1 (5 bases). CDR1 is SNHLY and CDR2 is FYNNEI in the germline V gene. Deletions cut 8 bases from V and 6 bases from J, with 16 bases between. The CDR3 totals 14 residues. The CDR3 nucleotides are TGTGCCAGCCAGACAGCGCCTGGGGATGAAAAACTGTTTTTT. It is translated as CASQTAPGDEKLFF.

The V and J genes are TRBV18 and TRBJ2-3; D is ambiguous. The CDR3 loop spans 13 amino acids. CDR1 KGHSH and CDR2 LQKENI come from the germline V gene. The germline V and J ends were trimmed by 5 bases and 1 base, with 7 bases remaining between them. CDR3 nucleotide sequence: TGTGCCAGCTCAGAACAAGGCACAGATACGCAGTATTTT. Its translation is CASSEQGTDTQYF.

The chain couples TRBV5-1 to TRBJ1-2; D unresolved. Looked up from germline, CDR1 is SGHRS and CDR2 is YFSETQ. The CDR3 extends over 14 amino acids. Trimming pared 0 bases from V and 3 bases from J, leaving 9 bases between. The CDR3 DNA is TGCGCCAGCAGCTTGGTTGGAGCAGACTATGGCTACACCTTC. Its translation: CASSLVGADYGYTF.

CDR3 coding DNA: TGTGCCAGCAGCACCACACAAACTCCCCAGAGGGGCTACACCTTC. Its protein is CASSTTQTPQRGYTF. The chain couples TRBV7-2 to TRBJ1-2, with D unresolved. From germline, CDR1 is SGHTA and CDR2 FQGNSA. V was pared by 5 bases and J by 8 bases, with 21 bases between. The CDR3 runs 15 residues.

The genes are TRBV9 and TRBJ1-2, with TRBD1 matching over 8 bases. The CDR3 is 14 amino acids. Trimming cost V 0 bases and J 7 bases; bases outside gene matches: 5. CDR1 and CDR2 (germline): SGDLS, YYNGEE. This CDR3 reads CASSVGGTGGGYTF. In nucleotides, the CDR3 is TGTGCCAGCAGCGTAGGGGGGACAGGAGGTGGCTACACCTTC.